Each of the 13 T cell receptor beta chains below was sequenced from the same sample in a study of blood T cells in healthy people across ages. Through a sample-barcoded 5' primer and a J-beta primer mix, a second PCR was run for roughly 7 to 11 cycles. TCRdb redid the calling of the 5' RACE reads with MiXCR, one entry per CDR3 protein. The sample includes about 1.1 million distinct CDR3 sequences, 35% to 40% of them seen just once. Material for sequencing was blood. Source of these receptors: a young man in good health.

This clonotype was picked up a small number of times. The chain uses TRBV29-1 and TRBJ1-2; 11 bases fit TRBD1. V lost 0 bases, J lost 2 bases, and 2 bases stayed unmatched. Germline V CDR1 and CDR2: SQVTM, ANQGSEA. The CDR3 consists of 15 residues. The CDR3 coding sequence is TGCAGCGTTGAAGATTGGACAGGGGGCAACTATGGCTACACCTTC. Amino acid sequence: CSVEDWTGGNYGYTF.

This sequence joins TRBV18 and TRBJ2-1; 8 bases agree with TRBD2. V lost 10 bases and J lost 5; bases outside the gene matches: 10. CDR1 and CDR2 from the germline V gene are KGHSH and LQKENI. The CDR3 runs to 14 residues. This CDR3 reads CATAAGGENNEQFF. CDR3 coding DNA: TGTGCCACCGCCGCCGGGGGGGAAAACAATGAGCAGTTCTTC.

The chain couples TRBV12-3 or TRBV12-4 to TRBJ2-2; 10 bases match TRBD1. The V gene end was trimmed by 3 bases and the J gene end by 3 bases; junction bases not matched to a gene: 7. The CDR3 covers 17 residues. CDR3: CASSFPWDRGDTGELFF. CDR3 bases: TGTGCCAGCAGTTTCCCATGGGACAGGGGTGACACCGGGGAGCTGTTTTTT.

This clonotype was counted only a few times. This chain connects TRBV7-8 to TRBJ2-7; 7 nucleotides align to TRBD1. V lost 6 bases, J lost 4 bases, and 15 bases stayed unmatched. Germline CDR1 reads SGHVS; CDR2 reads FQNEAQ. This CDR3 is 16 amino acids long. CDR3 region: CASSHSPGQTRYEQYF. CDR3 sequence (DNA): TGTGCCAGCAGTCACTCCCCGGGACAGACTCGGTACGAGCAGTACTTC.

This clonotype was seen only a few times. This chain links TRBV7-9 with TRBJ1-2; 9 positions agree with TRBD1. The germline CDR1 and CDR2 sequences are SEHNR and FQNEAQ (reference sequence). The CDR3 loop spans 15 amino acids. Unmatched junction bases numbered 9, after V lost 6 bases and J lost 4 bases. The CDR3 DNA follows: TGTGCCAGCAGTTCGGGACAGGGAGGACTCTATGGCTACACCTTC. Its translation is CASSSGQGGLYGYTF.

This chain links TRBV3-1 with TRBJ2-4, with D possibly being TRBD2 (5 bases). Germline lookup yields CDR1 LGHDT and CDR2 YNNKEL (reference sequence). V gave up 1 base and J gave up 0 bases, with 10 bases separating them. The CDR3 extends over 16 amino acids. In DNA form, the CDR3 reads TGTGCCAGCAGCCAAGGAGCGGCGATAGCCAAAAACATTCAGTACTTC. Encoded protein: CASSQGAAIAKNIQYF.

The chain carries TRBV4-1 and TRBJ2-1, with 8 bases matching TRBD2. V lost 4 bases and J lost 4; bases outside the gene matches: 9. CDR3 size: 16 residues. Germline CDR1 reads MGHRA; CDR2 reads YSYEKL. The CDR3 bases are TGCGCCAGCAGCCGGTCTCGGGGGGGAGGATACAATGAGCAGTTCTTC. Protein sequence: CASSRSRGGGYNEQFF.

This clonotype was seen a handful of times. The chain is built from TRBV7-2 and TRBJ2-7; no firm D call. Per the germline V gene, CDR1 is SGHTA and CDR2 is FQGNSA. The CDR3 loop spans 14 amino acids. Trimming removed 5 bases at V and 1 base at J, with 12 bases between. The CDR3 nucleotides are TGTGCCAGCAGCCCAGATTCCACTTCCTACGAGCAGTACTTC. This translates into CASSPDSTSYEQYF.

This clonotype came up a few times. The CDR3 DNA is TGCGCCAGCAGCAAAACTAGCGGGGGGTCCGGAGATACGCAGTATTTT. Translating gives CASSKTSGGSGDTQYF. The rearrangement links TRBV5-1 to TRBJ2-3; 12 bases align to TRBD2. The CDR3 sequence is 16 residues long. CDR1 and CDR2 (germline): SGHRS, YFSETQ. Trimming removed 4 bases from V and 5 bases from J; junction bases left unmatched: 8.

This clonotype was recorded only once. With a much larger clone just one base away, this may be a read error. The chain combines TRBV5-5 with TRBJ2-1; perhaps TRBD2 as D (5 bases). The end of the DNA aligns better with TRBJ2-7, so the J call may be wrong. Germline lookup yields CDR1 SGHKS and CDR2 YYEKEE (reference sequence). The length of the CDR3 is 15 residues. The CDR3 DNA follows: TGTGCCAGCAGCCCCACTAGGAGCTCCTACAATGAGCAGTACTTC. It encodes CASSPTRSSYNEQYF.

This clonotype was recorded a few times. CDR3 coding DNA: TGCGCCAGCACCTCCACACAGGGCGCAGTCGACGAGCAGTACTTC. Amino acid sequence: CASTSTQGAVDEQYF. The V and J genes are TRBV5-1 and TRBJ2-7; a weak D match, TRBD1 (6 bases). The CDR3 covers 15 residues. Germline CDR1 SGHRS, CDR2 YFSETQ. Trimming pared 6 bases from V and 5 bases from J, leaving 21 bases between.

This clonotype was picked up a small number of times. V and J are TRBV6-6 and TRBJ2-1; TRBD1 matches 9 bases. Germline V gene sequence: CDR1 MNHNY, CDR2 SVGAGI (reference sequence). The CDR3 has 15 amino acids. Trimming took 4 bases from V and 7 from J; bases not matched to a gene: 8. The CDR3 DNA follows: TGTGCCAGCAGTTGGTCTGCCGGGACAGGGAATGAGCAGTTCTTC. Protein sequence: CASSWSAGTGNEQFF.

In its sample, this clonotype was seen once. This chain uses TRBV20-1 with TRBJ1-5, with TRBD1 as a possible D gene (5 bases). CDR3 length: 14 residues. V lost 0 bases, J lost 3 bases, and 9 bases lay in between. Looked up from germline, CDR1 is DFQATT and CDR2 is SNEGSKA (reference sequence). As DNA, the CDR3 is TGCAGTGCTAGAGATCAAGGGGTCAATCAGCCCCAGCATTTT. Its protein product is CSARDQGVNQPQHF.